This TCR beta chain comes out of a study of sequential checkpoint blockade in melanoma. Study at large: After nivolumab or ipilimumab alone, about two dozen patients had week-13 rebiopsies.

Measured with immunoSEQ multiplex PCR; TCRdb has only the in-frame clones, and not every one. The repertoire has roughly 4,500 clones, 24% of them found once; the top ten carry roughly 33%. The treatment denotes: randomized to nivolumab then ipilimumab (arm A) or the reverse (arm B). The V gene's germline CDR1 is LNHDA and CDR2 SQIVND (reference sequence). This CDR3 has 20 amino acids. The V segment lost 5 bases and the J segment 1 base; nucleotides outside the gene matches: 18. The sample in question was tumor tissue (inferred from file names), obtained from a patient given nivolumab and ipilimumab in sequence. This rearrangement joins TRBV19 to TRBJ2-2, with TRBD2 matching 8 bases. This TCR was recovered from a human donor with melanoma. CDR3 region: CASSSWVGGSGMGNTGELFF. The CDR3 nucleotides are TGTGCCAGTAGTTCCTGGGTTGGTGGTAGCGGGATGGGGAACACCGGGGAGCTGTTTTTT.